This entry lists 11 T cell receptor beta chains sequenced from one sample in a study of T-cell reconstitution after alpha-beta-depleted transplantation in children. General study points: At the one-year point after transplant, T-cell counts and TCRbeta diversity were found to come mostly from T cells that had been newly produced.

These receptors' antigens are unknown. Unique molecular identifiers were incorporated during preparation of the TCRbeta library. TCRdb re-called the PCR reads with MiXCR, one entry per CDR3 protein. The data show around 300,000 distinct CDR3 sequences, with over 7% seen just once and 9.1% held by the top ten. The material sequenced was peripheral blood, taken 360 days after TCRalphabeta/CD19-depleted stem cell transplant. The source of these receptors is a female patient aged 2-10 years who had a stem cell transplant for Fanconi anemia, so the T cells may come from the graft donor.

This clonotype was counted many times. J is TRBJ1-3 and V is TRBV7-6; 10 positions agree with TRBD1. Germline trimming cut 6 bases from V and 2 bases from J; bases unmatched to any gene: 4. CDR1 and CDR2 (germline): SGHVS, FNYEAQ. The CDR3 length is 15 residues. The CDR3 bases are TGTGCCAGCAGACTAGGGACAGGGGCTGGAAACACCATATATTTT. Residues: CASRLGTGAGNTIYF.

This clonotype was counted ten times or more. The chain uses TRBV5-1 and TRBJ2-3; D gene ambiguous. The CDR3 is 15 residues long. V lost 0 bases, J lost 0 bases, and 8 bases lay in between. CDR1 and CDR2 from the germline V gene are SGHRS and YFSETQ. CDR3 protein: CASSLVQSSTDTQYF. As DNA, the CDR3 is TGCGCCAGCAGCTTGGTGCAGTCTAGCACAGATACGCAGTATTTT.

This clonotype was picked up many times. V and J are TRBV9 and TRBJ2-7, with 10 positions matching TRBD1. CDR3 length equals 15 residues. Germline assignment: CDR1 SGDLS and CDR2 YYNGEE. With V trimmed by 3 bases and J by 5 bases, 8 bases remained unmatched. CDR3 loop: CASSAGGDRGHEQYF. CDR3 DNA sequence: TGTGCCAGCAGCGCGGGGGGGGACAGGGGCCACGAGCAGTACTTC.

The chain combines TRBV18 with TRBJ1-5, with D uncertain. The V gene's germline CDR1 is KGHSH and CDR2 LQKENI. This CDR3 has 14 residues. The ends were cut back, 3 bases at V and 5 bases at J, with 11 bases in the middle. The CDR3 loop is CASSPEFDDQPQHF. CDR3 nucleotides: TGTGCCAGCTCACCTGAGTTTGACGATCAGCCCCAGCATTTT.

This clonotype was picked up many times. The chain combines TRBV28 with TRBJ2-1, with TRBD2 identical over 14 bases. The V and J ends lost 5 bases and 1 base, in that order; junction bases with no gene match: 4. CDR3 length equals 17 residues. Germline V CDR1 and CDR2: MDHEN, SYDVKM. Here the CDR3 reads CASSGLAGGRSYNEQFF. Here the CDR3 DNA reads TGTGCCAGCAGTGGACTAGCGGGAGGACGGTCCTACAATGAGCAGTTCTTC.

The chain employs TRBV7-2 and TRBJ2-3; D perhaps matches TRBD1 (5 bases). This CDR3 region has 17 residues. V was trimmed by 4 bases and J by 2 bases, leaving 19 bases between them. Per the germline V gene, CDR1 is SGHTA and CDR2 is FQGNSA. DNA for the CDR3: TGTGCCAGCAGCTGGAGCCGGACACTCATAGTCACAGATACGCAGTATTTT. It codes for CASSWSRTLIVTDTQYF.

This clonotype has a count of ten or more. The gene calls are TRBV7-9 and TRBJ1-6; 10 nucleotides match TRBD1. The CDR3 contains 15 residues. The J segment lost 8 bases and the V segment lost 0 bases, leaving 1 base of the junction unmatched. In germline, CDR1 is SEHNR, CDR2 FQNEAQ (reference sequence). CDR3: CASSLAGTGDSPLHF. As DNA, the CDR3 is TGTGCCAGCAGCTTAGCCGGGACAGGGGATTCACCCCTCCACTTT.

This clonotype has a handful of counts. This chain links TRBV7-2 with TRBJ2-4; 9 bases fit TRBD2. Germline CDR1 reads SGHTA; CDR2 reads FQGNSA. This CDR3 is built from 17 residues. V was pared by 5 bases and J by 2 bases, with 10 bases of the junction left unmatched. In nucleotides, the CDR3 is TGTGCCAGCAGCCCCGTTAGCGGGGGCCCTACCAAAAACATTCAGTACTTC. The encoded protein is CASSPVSGGPTKNIQYF.

This clonotype was seen many times. This chain uses TRBV29-1 with TRBJ2-7; TRBD2 might be the D (5 bases). In germline, CDR1 is SQVTM, CDR2 ANQGSEA. V lost 5 bases to trimming and J lost 2 bases, with 16 bases between them. This CDR3 is built from 14 residues. The CDR3 loop reads CSVPGAGSAYEQYF. CDR3 DNA sequence: TGCAGCGTTCCCGGCGCGGGTTCCGCCTACGAGCAGTACTTC.

The V call is TRBV27, the J call TRBJ2-3; TRBD1 matches 10 bases. The germline V gene has CDR1 MNHEY and CDR2 SMNVEV (reference sequence). This CDR3 comprises 14 residues. The junction had 6 bases not matched to a gene; V was cut back by 7 bases and J by 5 bases. As DNA, the CDR3 is TGTGCCAGCACGAGACAGGGGGCCCTAGATACGCAGTATTTT. The encoded protein is CASTRQGALDTQYF.

This clonotype was observed at least ten times. V usage is TRBV20-1 and J usage is TRBJ1-1; D not resolved. Trimming shortened V by 5 bases and J by 0 bases, and 10 bases separated the two germline ends. Looked up from germline, CDR1 is DFQATT and CDR2 is SNEGSKA (reference sequence). The CDR3 totals 13 residues. CDR3 DNA sequence: TGCAGTGCTTTACAGTTGCTGAACACTGAAGCTTTCTTT. It encodes CSALQLLNTEAFF.